This TCR beta chain came from a study of cytomegalovirus exposure and HLA in healthy donors. Findings of the study overall: A list of roughly 160 TCR beta chains associated with cytomegalovirus was given. Confirmation in vitro established that three CMV-associated chains were specific for CMV antigens. Most TCR beta V segments were productive about 90% or about 30% of the time in an earlier analysis. Clonal expansion was found to be greater in HLA-associated TCR beta chains than in equally common others in a later analysis.

In the PCR, 60 Vbeta and 13 Jbeta primers were used. Clones were sequenced by immunoSEQ multiplex PCR, and TCRdb holds only the in-frame ones, with some missing. This sample carries fewer than 250,000 clones, approximately 81% of them seen once, and the ten largest clones take roughly 1.3%. V was clipped by 1 base and J by 7 bases; unmatched bases: 5. The CDR3 covers 15 residues. Worth noting for this clone: Antigen specificity is unknown.

This chain uses TRBV5-3 with TRBJ2-2; 9 bases are shared with TRBD2. TRBV5-3 is treated as an ORF (open reading frame) with a function not yet certain. The sequencing sample was made of PBMCs. The TCR comes from a human donor in good health. CDR3 DNA: TGTGCCAGAAGCTTGTATAGCGGGAGTGTCGGGGAGCTGTTTTTT. This translates into CARSLYSGSVGELFF.